One T cell receptor beta chain is described in this entry. There is no known antigen for this receptor. The sample comes from a study of cytomegalovirus exposure and HLA in healthy donors (dated by TCRdb to about 2017). Study-wide context: According to an earlier analysis of 587 of the donors, some 180 million T cells yielded 90 million to 130 million unique TCR beta sequences and around 280 Gb of sequence data. A later genetic analysis used genome-wide SNP genotypes for about 60% of the 666 donors, treating that subset as a discovery cohort. An early release that covered more than 550 HLA-typed donors contained approximately 300 gigabases of sequencing data and 75 million to 100 million unique TCR sequences. Among a few hundred genotyped donors of the cohort, an average of approximately 250,000 unique TCR beta nucleotide sequences were sequenced per donor, about a sixth of them non-productive. The study aimed to test whether cataloging public T cell receptors could reveal signatures of past pathogen exposure. Using immunosequencing, the study profiled T cell repertoires from about 610 subjects and related those repertoires to cytomegalovirus serostatus. Class I and class II HLA loci were covered by the typing at four-digit resolution. Four to six DR-DQ haplotypes were handled as single units for association and clustering because linkage in the cohort was strong. The study combined high-throughput TCR immunosequencing, statistical association of individual TCRs with disease status, and machine learning to predict cytomegalovirus infection status. In addition to the first cohort of around 670 subjects, a separate validation cohort of approximately 120 different subjects was used. An earlier analysis of 587 of the donors used high-throughput TCR beta sequencing to judge whether each TCR beta V gene segment behaved as functional or pseudogenic. Of the 300 to 500 genotyped donors, over 80% were placed in the genetic ancestry cluster associated with self-reported Caucasian donors. Rather than drawing on any new phenotypic data, the later analysis identified candidate immune exposures from TCR beta sequences and the way those sequences occurred across donors. To study patterns of TCR occurrence, a later analysis re-analyzed previously published TCR beta repertoires from 650 to 750 donors and added high-resolution HLA genotyping. Donor age, sex, ethnicity and CMV serostatus were collected together with the repertoire data. All discovery cohort repertoires had been generated using a single sequencing platform. The number of donors typed differed by locus, with roughly 629-640 for A, B, C, DRB1 and DQB1, roughly 550 for DQA1, about 610 for DPA1, and around 430 for DPB1. Study-level results and caveats: Strong co-occurrence of HLA alleles, especially DR and DQ, made assigning TCR associations to individual alleles difficult. The authors suggested that the approach could potentially be generalized to other disease states and immunological phenotypes. In a later analysis, the rate of TCR association differed among HLA loci, with DRB1 alleles having the most associated TCRs and HLA-C alleles having the fewest. In a later genetic analysis, a missense DCLRE1C variant was associated with V-gene and J-gene trimming of TCR beta chains, and the association was replicated in an independent cohort. Cytomegalovirus status was reported to be diagnosed by the classifier with high specificity and sensitivity in both the original and validation cohorts. Because HLA typing was unavailable for some donors at each locus, only the typed subset was used in association tests. The presence/absence analyses assumed that sequencing depth was roughly uniform across donors, and that assumption may not be true. A group of highly shared sequence variants was considered likely to be a technical artifact of the sequencing pipeline. A later genetic analysis reported fewer N-insertions in productive TCRs among donors in an Asian-associated ancestry cluster than the roughly 620-donor mean. A further reported finding was that TCR beta sequences accurately predicted the HLA-A and HLA-B alleles for most subjects in the first cohort. Correlated functional status among segregating V segments might reflect linkage disequilibrium, but an unknown experimental factor could not be ruled out. Most TCR sequences were seen in very few donors, while some public TCRs were found in many individuals. Only TCR beta chains were sequenced in this cohort, and the absence of alpha or paired-chain data limited detectable features. In a later analysis, several top co-occurrence clusters were reported to appear linked to parvovirus B19, influenza, CMV and Epstein-Barr virus. CMV serostatus was the only immune exposure information available for the cohort. A later analysis found that HLA-associated TCR beta chains were more clonally expanded and had lower generation probabilities than equally common non-associated chains. An earlier analysis of around 500 of the donors showed that most TCR beta V segments appeared in productive rearrangements either about 90% or about 30% of the time, which broadly matched IMGT annotations. Some IMGT-functional V segments, including TRBV6-2 and TRBV6-3, could not be told apart with the 87-base-pair reads, so those segments were excluded. At a false discovery rate of 0.05, a later analysis linked around 17,000 TCR beta sequences to specific HLA alleles. In vitro tests confirmed that a few of the cytomegalovirus-associated TCR beta chains recognize cytomegalovirus antigens. Most CMV-associated TCR beta chains appeared to be HLA-restricted in a later analysis, and the HLA associations seemed to be driven largely by CMV exposure. Over 15 rarely observed V segments, including chromosome 9 orphons, were excluded from the earlier analysis of some 590 of the donors because counts were too low. The study gave a list of 150 to 200 TCR beta chains associated with cytomegalovirus.

The cohort comprised some 680 healthy bone marrow donors. At the time of sampling, all cohort members were nominally healthy, though unrecorded immune exposures were likely present. The donor was CMV seropositive and belonged to the group of some 290 seropositive cohort members. Every donor gave a peripheral blood sample, and the peripheral blood mononuclear cells from that sample were used for TCR beta sequencing. Genomic DNA was extracted from the blood cell samples with the Qiagen DNeasy Blood Extraction Kit. The CDR3 sequence holds 15 residues, the cysteine and phenylalanine included. The entry retains the CDR3 DNA only, 45 bases that are in frame from base 1. The germline V gene gives CDR1 as SGHVS and CDR2 as FNYEAQ. Germline trimming: 3 bases from V, 7 bases from J; junction bases outside gene matches: 7. Preparation of the library involved the immunoSEQ multiplex PCR assay. A mixture of 60 forward primers for TCR Vbeta segments and 13 reverse primers for TCR Jbeta segments was used in the multiplex PCR. The CDR3 region of rearranged TCR beta genes was amplified from genomic DNA by a multiplex PCR assay. On the Illumina HiSeq System, the amplified TCR beta libraries were sequenced as 87-base-pair reads. As for the original processing: A later analysis tallied about 77 million unique TCR beta chains across the approximately 670 repertoires, and about 12 million of those chains were shared by two or more donors. Raw reads were error-corrected and collapsed into unique sequences with a nearest-neighbor algorithm that merged closely related sequences to remove PCR and sequencing errors. To assign V, D and J gene segments, CDR3 sequences were aligned to IMGT reference sequences. Each retained sequence needed at least a six-nucleotide match to both a V gene segment and a J gene segment. Rearrangements were called productive when the CDR3 lacked stop codons and stayed in frame with V and J; all others were non-productive. CDR3 was defined according to IMGT convention as the region running from the second conserved V-encoded cysteine to the conserved J-encoded phenylalanine. The earlier analysis of 587 of the donors excluded sequences that lacked an unambiguous match to a single V gene segment. An earlier analysis of several hundred of the donors called V segments functional above 56.7% productive rearrangements and segregating when the between-donor standard deviation exceeded 5%. To diagnose cytomegalovirus status from the catalog of TCR beta chain sequences, a statistical classification framework was built. V and J gene assignment, in a later analysis, came from comparing TCR nucleotide sequences with IMGT/GENE-DB human TR gene sequences. In a later analysis, CDR3 sequences and most-parsimonious VDJ recombination scenarios were assigned using the TCRdist pipeline. In a later analysis, each TCR beta chain was defined by its CDR3 amino acid sequence together with its V-gene family, and reads without a unique V-gene family were excluded. To address suspected cross-contamination and a sequencing artifact, a later analysis removed 592 highly shared, low-generation-probability nucleotide sequences. For each public chain, a later analysis derived a clonal expansion index from normalized ranks of inferred template counts within each repertoire. A later analysis computed generation probabilities with a VDJ recombination model fitted to out-of-frame rearrangements, and checked the results against IGoR. In a later analysis, TCR-TCR, TCR-HLA and TCR-CMV co-occurrence was scored with hypergeometric tests, and a repertoire-size bias correction was applied to TCR pairs. In a later analysis, false discovery rates were estimated by permuting HLA or CMV assignments 20 times. In a later analysis, co-occurring TCRs were grouped with DBSCAN, and TCRdist sequence similarity was added when clustering was performed within HLA-allele-positive subsets. For co-occurrence clustering, repertoires with fewer than 30,000 or more than 120,000 public chains were excluded, along with roughly 5 repertoires with anomalous nucleotide sharing. TCRdb holds this immuneACCESS table with in-frame rearrangements only. Some clones are missing; in checked studies, unresolved V genes explain under half, and the rest has no known cause. That table furnishes V, J and clone size, whereas the DNA furnished D and trimming. The sample's own table lists about 52,000 clones. 9% to 15% of the sample is taken by the ten largest.

The rearranged segments are TRBV7-6 and TRBJ2-1, with 9 bases aligning to TRBD1. The sequenced sample was PBMCs. This TCR was recovered from a woman aged 55-69 years in good health and CMV-seropositive. The DNA is as follows: TGTGCCAGCAGCTTGGAGCCGGGACAGGGAAATGAGCAGTTCTTC. Its protein is CASSLEPGQGNEQFF.